The 18 T cell receptor beta chains reported below all come from one sample, sequenced in a study of post-analysis software for immune sequencing data. Overall study results and limits: Patients showed TRBV5-6, TRBV5-1 and TRBV20-1 among a few TRBV segments more frequent than in controls.

Each TCR beta cDNA library carried unique molecular identifiers. Via MiXCR, TCRdb re-called the PCR reads, giving one row per CDR3 protein. The sample holds 380,000 or so distinct CDR3 sequences, roughly 38% seen once. These receptors have no known antigen. The material sequenced was blood. These receptor sequences come from a girl aged 10-17 years with multiple sclerosis.

A few counts support this clonotype. The V gene is TRBV6-6, the J gene TRBJ2-3; 7 positions match TRBD1. V shed 7 bases, J shed 0 bases, and the junction held 4 bases outside the gene matches. Germline V CDR1 and CDR2: MNHNY, SVGAGI (reference sequence). This CDR3 is built from 14 residues. The CDR3, as DNA: TGTGCCAGCAAGAGGGGGCATAGCACAGATACGCAGTATTTT. It specifies CASKRGHSTDTQYF.

The CDR3 protein is CASSPDWGDGYTF. Written as DNA, the CDR3 is TGTGCCAGCAGCCCCGACTGGGGAGATGGCTACACCTTC. This rearrangement joins TRBV12-3 or TRBV12-4 to TRBJ1-2; D not resolved. The CDR3 loop spans 13 amino acids. Between the trimmed V and J ends, which lost 6 bases and 6 bases, there was a span of 14 bases.

This clonotype was seen more than once but under ten times. The chain recombines TRBV27 with TRBJ2-1, with 12 nucleotides matching TRBD1. Germline CDR1 reads MNHEY; CDR2 reads SMNVEV (reference sequence). The junction had 9 bases not matched to a gene; V was cut back by 4 bases and J by 8 bases. The CDR3 consists of 16 residues. CDR3 bases: TGTGCCAGCAGTTGGACTCCGGGACAGGGGGCGTATGAGCAGTTCTTC. Protein product: CASSWTPGQGAYEQFF.

The chain employs TRBV20-1 and TRBJ1-1, with D possibly being TRBD1 (6 bases). Deletions cut 3 bases from V and 6 bases from J, with 17 bases between. The germline gives CDR1 DFQATT, CDR2 SNEGSKA (reference sequence). The length of the CDR3 is 14 residues. The DNA of the CDR3 is TGCAGTGCTAGGTTAGGGGGGCCCCACGCTGAAGCTTTCTTT. It specifies CSARLGGPHAEAFF.

The gene calls are TRBV12-3 or TRBV12-4 and TRBJ1-1, with a weak D call TRBD1 (5 bases). The V end lost 5 bases, the J end lost 5 bases, and 21 bases lay between the germline ends. The CDR3 length is 16 residues. The CDR3 loop is CASSPRMAGFRTEAFF. CDR3 in DNA: TGTGCCAGCAGTCCCCGAATGGCAGGGTTTCGTACTGAAGCTTTCTTT.

This clonotype was seen a few times. The J gene is TRBJ2-1, the V gene TRBV5-1, with 12 bases identical to TRBD1. V gave up 1 base and J gave up 9 bases; unmatched junction bases: 14. The CDR3 sequence is 18 residues long. CDR1 and CDR2 (germline): SGHRS, YFSETQ. CDR3 DNA sequence: TGCGCCAGCAGCTTGCTGGGGTACCGGGACAGGGGGCCTGGTGAGCAGTTCTTC. Protein: CASSLLGYRDRGPGEQFF.

This rearrangement joins TRBV30 to TRBJ2-3; weak D call: TRBD2 (5 bases). V lost 0 bases to trimming and J lost 3 bases, with 7 bases between them. Germline V gene data show CDR1 as GTSNPN and CDR2 as SVGIG (reference sequence). This CDR3 region has 13 residues. The CDR3 DNA reads TGTGCCTGGAGTGTACGGGATACAGATACGCAGTATTTT. It yields the protein CAWSVRDTDTQYF.

CDR3 DNA: TGTGCCAGCAGCGTAGGGTGGACAGGGATGTCCGGAGGCTACACCTTC. This encodes CASSVGWTGMSGGYTF. J is TRBJ1-2 and V is TRBV9; 8 bases agree with TRBD1. CDR1 is SGDLS and CDR2 is YYNGEE in the germline V gene. Trimming took 0 bases from V and 8 from J; bases not matched to a gene: 12. This CDR3 contains 16 residues. Complete variable domain (other parts from reference TRBV9 and TRBJ1-2): DSGVTQTPKHLITATGQRVTLRCSPRSGDLSVYWYQQSLDQGLQFLIQYYNGEERAKGNILERFSAQQFPDLHSELNLSSLELGDSALYFCASSVGWTGMSGGYTFGSGTRLTVV.

The J gene is TRBJ1-1, the V gene TRBV12-3 or TRBV12-4; the D is unclear. The CDR3 sequence is 13 residues long. Trimming removed 2 bases from V and 1 base from J, with 5 bases in between. The CDR3 sequence is CASSLLWNTEAFF. The CDR3 DNA follows: TGTGCCAGCAGTTTATTGTGGAACACTGAAGCTTTCTTT.

This clonotype was counted a few times. The rearrangement joins TRBV2 to TRBJ2-3; 8 bases align to TRBD2. This CDR3 contains 17 residues. Germline CDR1 is SNHLY and CDR2 is FYNNEI. The junction had 16 bases not matched to a gene; V was cut back by 9 bases and J by 2 bases. CDR3 nucleotides: TGTGCCAGTAAACCGGGACTCGCGGGGGGCCACACAGATACGCAGTATTTT. Protein product: CASKPGLAGGHTDTQYF.

The chain employs TRBV20-1 and TRBJ2-3, with unresolved D. Germline-derived CDR1 and CDR2 are DFQATT and SNEGSKA (reference sequence). With 5 bases removed from V and 0 bases from J, the gap between germline ends came to 6 bases. This CDR3 spans 12 amino acids. CDR3 sequence: CSAGRSTDTQYF. CDR3 nucleotide sequence: TGCAGTGCTGGAAGGAGCACAGATACGCAGTATTTT.

The table lists this clonotype with many counts. Germline and junction disagree at one end, which may indicate a read error. J is TRBJ2-1 and V is TRBV5-1; 11 bases fit TRBD2. CDR3 size: 14 residues. CDR1 and CDR2 from the germline V gene are SGHRS and YFSETQ. The CDR3 sequence is CASSSGGGYNEQFF. CDR3 bases: TGTGCCAGCAGTAGCGGGGGGGGATACAATGAGCAGTTCTTC.

The gene calls are TRBV5-1 and TRBJ2-7; no clear D. V lost 1 base and J lost 2, with 7 bases in between. The CDR3 contains 13 residues. Germline assignment: CDR1 SGHRS and CDR2 YFSETQ. CDR3 region: CASSLFMAYEQYF. The DNA of the CDR3 is TGCGCCAGCAGCTTGTTTATGGCCTACGAGCAGTACTTC. Combining the CDR3 with reference TRBV5-1 and TRBJ2-7 gives the whole variable domain KAGVTQTPRYLIKTRGQQVTLSCSPISGHRSVSWYQQTPGQGLQFLFEYFSETQRNKGNFPGRFSGRQFSNSRSEMNVSTLELGDSALYLCASSLFMAYEQYFGPGTRLTVT.

This clonotype occurred a few times. The V and J genes are TRBV20-1 and TRBJ2-7; D is tentatively TRBD1 or TRBD2 (5 bases each). Germline CDR1 is DFQATT and CDR2 is SNEGSKA (reference sequence). V lost 6 bases to trimming and J lost 4 bases, with 19 bases between them. This CDR3 has 14 amino acids. For the CDR3, the DNA is TGCAGTGCCAAGGAATCCGGGACCGAGTACGAGCAGTACTTC. Residues: CSAKESGTEYEQYF.

V and J are TRBV19 and TRBJ1-5, with D possibly matching TRBD1 (5 bases). The CDR3 loop spans 13 amino acids. Germline V gene sequence: CDR1 LNHDA, CDR2 SQIVND (reference sequence). Between the trimmed V and J ends, which lost 5 bases and 5 bases, there was a span of 10 bases. In DNA, the CDR3 is TGTGCCAGTAGTGACAGAAGTTATCAGCCCCAGCATTTT. This gives the protein CASSDRSYQPQHF.

About this clonotype: An end of the junction does not agree with germline; a read error may underlie this. The chain carries TRBV20-1 and TRBJ1-2; D unresolved. This CDR3 contains 14 residues. CDR1 is DFQATT and CDR2 is SNEGSKA in the germline V gene (reference sequence). DNA for the CDR3: TGCGGTGCTAGAGGGCCAGGAACTAACTATGGCTACACCTTC. It specifies CGARGPGTNYGYTF.

J is TRBJ2-7 and V is TRBV7-2; the match to TRBD1 covers 11 bases. Looked up from germline, CDR1 is SGHTA and CDR2 is FQGNSA. The CDR3 sequence is 15 residues long. V lost 5 bases and J lost 3; bases outside the gene matches: 6. The CDR3 loop is CASSPRTGGVYEQYF. CDR3 DNA: TGTGCCAGCAGCCCCCGGACAGGGGGCGTCTACGAGCAGTACTTC.

This clonotype appeared a few times. The chain uses TRBV4-2 and TRBJ2-7, with 9 bases that match TRBD2. Looked up from germline, CDR1 is LGHNA and CDR2 is YNFKEQ. Trimming at V came to 1 base and at J to 5 bases, leaving 12 bases not matched to a gene. This CDR3 region has 17 residues. The CDR3 region is CASSQGHNSGGMDEQYF. CDR3 DNA: TGTGCCAGCAGCCAAGGGCATAATAGCGGGGGTATGGACGAGCAGTACTTC.